Below are 16 T cell receptor beta chains sequenced from a single sample in a study of read filtering for tumor transcriptome and immune sequencing. This library used roughly 400 ng RNA and molecular barcoded adaptors spanning alpha/delta and beta/gamma chains. Each CDR3 protein gets one entry after TCRdb re-called the reads with MiXCR. Among 60,000 to 80,000 distinct CDR3 sequences listed, approximately 15% were seen once. Sequenced sample: a population of CD138-negative cells sorted from bone marrow. Every receptor here comes from a donor aged 40 or older with multiple myeloma.

This clonotype was counted many times. The rearrangement uses TRBV27 and TRBJ2-1, with a possible D match to TRBD1 (6 bases). Trimming cost V 2 bases and J 5 bases, with 7 bases left between them. The CDR3 is made up of 13 amino acids. Germline CDR1 is MNHEY and CDR2 is SMNVEV (reference sequence). In DNA form, the CDR3 reads TGTGCCAGCAGTTTACGGACAGACAATGAGCAGTTCTTC. Its protein product is CASSLRTDNEQFF.

This clonotype was observed at least ten times. The V call is TRBV9, the J call TRBJ2-2; TRBD2 is a possible D gene (5 bases). The CDR3 is made up of 15 amino acids. Germline-derived CDR1 and CDR2 are SGDLS and YYNGEE. Trimming removed 2 bases from V and 5 bases from J, with 13 bases in between. The CDR3 sequence is CASSVISRGTGELFF. The CDR3 nucleotides are TGTGCCAGCAGCGTGATTTCCAGAGGGACCGGGGAGCTGTTTTTT.

In its sample, this clonotype was seen many times. This chain uses TRBV19 with TRBJ1-1; the match to TRBD1 covers 7 bases. Germline assignment: CDR1 LNHDA and CDR2 SQIVND (reference sequence). CDR3 length: 17 residues. The J segment lost 2 bases and the V segment lost 3 bases, leaving 12 bases of the junction unmatched. The CDR3 sequence is CASSIPSTGEVNTEAFF. The CDR3 DNA reads TGTGCCAGTAGTATCCCCTCAACAGGGGAGGTTAACACTGAAGCTTTCTTT.

On this clonotype: One junction end disagrees with the germline gene, perhaps due to a read error. The rearrangement links TRBV23-1 to TRBJ2-7; D possibly uses TRBD1 or TRBD2 (5 bases each). TRBV23-1 is placed among ORFs of uncertain function. This CDR3 spans 13 amino acids. CDR3 sequence: CASSQRGAYERYF. DNA of the CDR3: TGCGCCAGCAGTCAACGAGGGGCATACGAGCGGTACTTC.

This clonotype showed up just a few times. The chain links TRBV7-3 to TRBJ2-7; 10 bases map to TRBD2. Germline CDR1 and CDR2: SGHTA and FQGTGA. V gave up 5 bases and J gave up 3 bases; unmatched junction bases: 13. The CDR3 contains 17 residues. DNA of the CDR3: TGTGCCAGCAGCCACCCTTTAAAGCGGGAGGGCCGCTACGAGCAGTACTTC. This gives the protein CASSHPLKREGRYEQYF.

This clonotype was picked up many times. The gene calls are TRBV10-3 and TRBJ2-3; D possibly corresponds to TRBD1 (6 bases). V was trimmed by 0 bases and J by 4 bases, leaving 11 bases between them. Germline CDR1 and CDR2: ENHRY and SYGVKD. This CDR3 is built from 15 residues. As DNA, the CDR3 is TGTGCCATCAGTGAGTCAGGGGGAGAGGCAGATACGCAGTATTTT. The encoded protein is CAISESGGEADTQYF.

This rearrangement joins TRBV7-3 to TRBJ2-3, with TRBD1 as a possible D gene (5 bases). Trimming pared 1 base from V and 7 bases from J, leaving 21 bases between. The CDR3 spans 17 residues. Per the germline V gene, CDR1 is SGHTA and CDR2 is FQGTGA. CDR3 coding DNA: TGTGCCAGCAGCTTAATGGGCCAGGGATATCAGGGATATACGCAGTATTTT. Protein sequence: CASSLMGQGYQGYTQYF.

This clonotype was counted at least ten times. The chain joins TRBV19 to TRBJ1-1; 9 bases map to TRBD1. The trim removed 6 bases at V and 8 bases at J, leaving 10 bases unmatched. Germline V gene sequence: CDR1 LNHDA, CDR2 SQIVND (reference sequence). The CDR3 is made up of 14 amino acids. CDR3 residues: CASRRDRDPKEAFF. CDR3 in DNA: TGTGCCAGTAGGAGGGACAGGGACCCGAAGGAAGCTTTCTTT.

This clonotype appeared a few times. The chain is built from TRBV6-6 and TRBJ2-4; D may match TRBD1 or TRBD2 (6 bases each). The germline V gene has CDR1 MNHNY and CDR2 SVGAGI (reference sequence). Trimming took off 8 bases at V and 1 base at J, with 24 bases between the two ends. The CDR3 spans 18 residues. CDR3 sequence: CASDPRGGDRSAKNIQYF. The CDR3 nucleotides read TGTGCCAGCGACCCCAGGGGAGGAGATAGGTCGGCCAAAAACATTCAGTACTTC.

This clonotype was seen a few times. The chain uses TRBV24-1 and TRBJ2-2, with TRBD2 matching over 10 bases. The germline gives CDR1 KGHDR, CDR2 SFDVKD. The CDR3 sequence is 16 residues long. V trimming: 6 bases; J trimming: 2 bases; junction bases outside the gene matches: 5. The CDR3 DNA reads TGTGCCACCAGTCTAGCGGGAGACTCCAACACCGGGGAGCTGTTTTTT. It yields the protein CATSLAGDSNTGELFF.

Many counts were recorded for this clonotype. The chain carries TRBV10-1 and TRBJ2-2; D gene unclear. Looked up from germline, CDR1 is WNHNN and CDR2 is SYGVQD (reference sequence). The CDR3 contains 14 residues. Trimming left V 3 bases short and J 1 base short, with 6 bases between. The CDR3, as DNA: TGCGCCAGCAGTGAAAACAGGAACACCGGGGAGCTGTTTTTT. Its protein is CASSENRNTGELFF.

This clonotype was counted ten times or more. This chain joins TRBV12-3 or TRBV12-4 and TRBJ2-5, with 8 positions matching TRBD2. This CDR3 is 16 amino acids long. V was pared by 5 bases and J by 2 bases, with 10 bases of the junction left unmatched. CDR3 sequence (DNA): TGTGCCAGCAGTCCCGCCCCGGGACTAGGGCAAGAGACCCAGTACTTC. This codes for CASSPAPGLGQETQYF.

This clonotype was recorded many times. This chain joins TRBV7-9 and TRBJ2-7; no definite D call. Trimming stripped 1 base from V and 4 bases from J, with 8 bases between. Germline CDR1 is SEHNR and CDR2 is FQNEAQ (reference sequence). CDR3 length: 13 amino acids. CDR3 sequence: CASSLGTIYEQYF. The CDR3 DNA reads TGTGCCAGCAGCTTAGGGACCATTTACGAGCAGTACTTC.

The table lists this clonotype with many counts. This chain connects TRBV20-1 to TRBJ2-7, with 7 bases identical to TRBD1. V shed 2 bases and J 6 bases; nucleotides not matched to a gene: 10. The V gene's germline CDR1 is DFQATT and CDR2 SNEGSKA (reference sequence). There are 14 residues in the CDR3. Here the CDR3 DNA reads TGCAGTGCTAGACGCCTGGGACAGCAATTCGAGCAGTACTTC. As protein: CSARRLGQQFEQYF.

This clonotype was counted ten times or more. The rearrangement uses TRBV7-3 and TRBJ1-1, with unresolved D. The CDR3 has 13 amino acids. The germline V gene has CDR1 SGHTA and CDR2 FQGTGA. Trimming left V 4 bases short and J 0 bases short, with 6 bases between. The CDR3 reads CASSSQVNTEAFF. The CDR3 DNA reads TGTGCCAGCAGCTCGCAGGTGAACACTGAAGCTTTCTTT.

The chain carries TRBV28 and TRBJ2-1, with 16 bases aligning to TRBD2. CDR3 length: 19 amino acids. The germline CDR1 and CDR2 sequences are MDHEN and SYDVKM. V trimming: 1 base; J trimming: 1 base; junction bases outside the gene matches: 4. For the CDR3, the DNA is TGTGCCAGCAGTTTATTGGGGACTAGCGGGAGGGGTTCCTACAATGAGCAGTTCTTC. This codes for CASSLLGTSGRGSYNEQFF. Complete variable domain (other parts from reference TRBV28 and TRBJ2-1): DVKVTQSSRYLVKRTGEKVFLECVQDMDHENMFWYRQDPGLGLRLIYFSYDVKMKEKGDIPEGYSVSREKKERFSLILESASTNQTSMYLCASSLLGTSGRGSYNEQFFGPGTRLTVL.